The next 6 T cell receptor beta chains were all read from a single sample in a study of response to subunit inactivated influenza vaccine. TCRdb re-analysed the RT-PCR reads in MiXCR, keeping a single row per CDR3 protein. The data hold 650,000 to 800,000 distinct CDR3 sequences, with approximately 18% observed a single time. The sample in question was PBMCs from blood, obtained approximately 5 days after vaccination. These receptors were obtained from a middle-aged man who received an inactivated influenza vaccine.

This clonotype came up a few times. The rearrangement uses TRBV2 and TRBJ2-7, with TRBD2 identical over 8 bases. Per germline, CDR1 SNHLY and CDR2 FYNNEI. V dropped 6 bases and J dropped 0; count of bases not matched to a gene: 7. The CDR3 consists of 15 residues. The CDR3 coding sequence is TGTGCCAGCAGAAGGGCCGGGACTAGCTCCTACGAGCAGTACTTC. Its translation is CASRRAGTSSYEQYF.

The chain has TRBV20-1 and TRBJ2-3; 8 nucleotides line up with TRBD2. The junction had 11 bases not matched to a gene; V was cut back by 6 bases and J by 3 bases. The CDR3 consists of 15 residues. Per the germline V gene, CDR1 is DFQATT and CDR2 is SNEGSKA (reference sequence). The CDR3 region has the DNA TGCAGTGCGCCCTTAGCGGGAAAGGGGACAGATACGCAGTATTTT. Protein product: CSAPLAGKGTDTQYF.

The chain carries TRBV7-2 and TRBJ2-1, with 9 positions matching TRBD2. The CDR3 length is 17 residues. With 5 bases clipped from V and 0 bases from J, the junction kept 8 bases outside the gene matches. Looked up from germline, CDR1 is SGHTA and CDR2 is FQGNSA. This chain's CDR3 is CASSLRFSGSSYNEQFF. The CDR3 DNA reads TGTGCCAGCAGCCTAAGATTTAGCGGGAGCTCCTACAATGAGCAGTTCTTC.

This clonotype was detected only a few times. CDR3 sequence reads: CASSDGSGTEAFF. CDR3 coding DNA: TGTGCCAGCAGCGACGGTTCGGGCACTGAAGCTTTCTTT. The V and J genes are TRBV12-3 or TRBV12-4 and TRBJ1-1; D is unresolved. The CDR3 has 13 amino acids. The V end lost 6 bases, the J end lost 4 bases, and 12 bases lay between the germline ends.

Note on this clonotype: One end of the junction fails to match germline, which may point to a read error. This chain links TRBV7-9 with TRBJ2-7; TRBD2 might be the D (6 bases). Germline V lookup: CDR1 SEHNR, CDR2 FQNEAQ (reference sequence). The CDR3 spans 9 residues. The CDR3 sequence is CASSPGTHF. The CDR3, as DNA: TGTGCCAGCAGCCCCGGGACTCACTTC.

This clonotype came up a few times. The chain carries TRBV20-1 and TRBJ2-5; tentative D call: TRBD1 (6 bases). Trimming removed 0 bases at V and 4 bases at J, with 12 bases between. Germline CDR1 DFQATT, CDR2 SNEGSKA (reference sequence). This CDR3 comprises 14 residues. The CDR3 DNA sequence: TGCAGTGCTAGAGATTACAGGGTGACAGAGACCCAGTACTTC. It encodes CSARDYRVTETQYF.